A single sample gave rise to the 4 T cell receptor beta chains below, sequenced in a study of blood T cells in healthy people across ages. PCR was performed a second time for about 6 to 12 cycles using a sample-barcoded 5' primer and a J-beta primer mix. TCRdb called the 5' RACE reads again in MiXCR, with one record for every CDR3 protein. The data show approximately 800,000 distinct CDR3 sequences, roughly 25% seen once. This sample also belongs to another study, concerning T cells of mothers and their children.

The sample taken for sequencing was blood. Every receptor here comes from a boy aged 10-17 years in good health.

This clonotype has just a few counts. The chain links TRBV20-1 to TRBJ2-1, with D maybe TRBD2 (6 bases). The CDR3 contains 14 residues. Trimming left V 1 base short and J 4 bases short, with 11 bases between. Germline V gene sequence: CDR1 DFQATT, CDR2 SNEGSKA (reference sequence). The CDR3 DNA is TGCAGTGCTAGAGGCGGGACTCGGTACAATGAGCAGTTCTTC. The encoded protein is CSARGGTRYNEQFF.

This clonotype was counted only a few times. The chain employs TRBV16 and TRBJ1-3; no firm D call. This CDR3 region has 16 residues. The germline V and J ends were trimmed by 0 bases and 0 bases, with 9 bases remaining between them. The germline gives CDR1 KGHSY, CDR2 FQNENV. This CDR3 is CASSQSTSFSGNTIYF. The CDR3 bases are TGTGCCAGCAGCCAATCGACGAGCTTCTCTGGAAACACCATATATTTT. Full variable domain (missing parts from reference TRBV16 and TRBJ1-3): GEEVAQTPKHLVRGEGQKAKLYCAPIKGHSYVFWYQQVLKNEFKFLISFQNENVFDETGMPKERFSAKCLPNSPCSLEIQATKLEDSAVYFCASSQSTSFSGNTIYFGEGSWLTVV.

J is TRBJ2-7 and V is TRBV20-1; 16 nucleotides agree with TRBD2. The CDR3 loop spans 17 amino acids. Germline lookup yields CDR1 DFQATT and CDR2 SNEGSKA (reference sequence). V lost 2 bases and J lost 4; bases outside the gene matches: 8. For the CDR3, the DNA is TGCAGTGCTAGAAAGGGACTAGCGGGGGGGCCAAGGTACGAGCAGTACTTC. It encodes CSARKGLAGGPRYEQYF.

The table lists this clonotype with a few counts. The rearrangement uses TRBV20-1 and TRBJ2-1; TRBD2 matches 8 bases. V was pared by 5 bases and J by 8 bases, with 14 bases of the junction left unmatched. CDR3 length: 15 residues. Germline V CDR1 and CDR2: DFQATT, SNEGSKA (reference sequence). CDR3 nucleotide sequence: TGCAGTGCTTCGGGAGGGGCTTCCCCAGGGGATGAGCAGTTCTTC. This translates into CSASGGASPGDEQFF.